This T cell receptor (beta chain) was identified during a study of T cell changes during pregnancy in multiple sclerosis (dated by TCRdb to about 2019). General notes on the study: In women with multiple sclerosis, the researchers looked at how the T cell repertoire shifted as pregnancy progressed.

The CDR3, cysteine through phenylalanine, is 15 amino acids long. Kept here is only the CDR3 DNA, which spans 45 bases and is read in frame from base 1. From V the trimming removes 4 bases and from J it removes 6 bases, while the gene matches leave 10 bases of the junction unaccounted for. The germline V gene gives CDR1 as SGHRS and CDR2 as YFSETQ. Comments on this clone: Its binding antigen is unknown. No clone much larger than this one lies a single base away; base qualities are absent.

Library preparation was by the immunoSEQ multiplex PCR assay. TCRdb mirrors the immuneACCESS table, restricted to in-frame sequences. Some clones are absent from its copies; in checked studies, under half trace to an unresolved V gene, and the reason for the others is unknown. This sample comprises about 100,000 clones, roughly 90% of them detected only once. The top ten hold 1.9% of the sample. The TCR originated in a female donor with multiple sclerosis, enrolled in a pregnancy study. The chain is assembled from TRBV5-1 and TRBJ1-2; TRBD1 matches 9 bases in the middle. The specimen was peripheral blood, collected after pregnancy. The sequenced DNA: TGCGCCAGCAGCCCCGGACAGGGGATATCGAATGGCTACACCTTC. It specifies CASSPGQGISNGYTF.